These T cell receptor beta chains were read from a single sample in a study of blood T cell repertoires in COVID-19. Using immunoSEQ multiplex PCR, the repertoire was profiled, and TCRdb retains in-frame clones only, with some absent. Counted here are 140,000 to 150,000 clones, 80% to 85% occurring once; the ten biggest clones make up 4.5% to 6%. Input material: PBMCs or T cells enriched from blood (not recorded which). These receptors were taken from a woman in her 50s who had been exposed to COVID-19. CDR3s include the opening cysteine and the closing phenylalanine or tryptophan. The D gene is left open where the match is weak. Some rows mark clone size as missing; the rest say once, few, many or name a class of expanded clone.

TRBJ2-1 | TRBV30 | - | 15 | once | TGTGCCTGGACCGTGGGGAGAGCTTCGGGCAATGAGCAGTTCTTC | CAWTVGRASGNEQFF
TRBJ1-5 | TRBV5-1 | - | 15 | - | TGCGCCAGCAGCCCCACGGGGTATAGCAATCAGCCCCAGCATTTT | CASSPTGYSNQPQHF
TRBJ2-7 | TRBV9 | - | 16 | - | TGTGCCAGCAGCCCCTATCTTGGGGGACTCCGCTACGAGCAGTACTTC | CASSPYLGGLRYEQYF
TRBJ2-5 | TRBV10-2 | TRBD2 | 14 | - | TGCGCCAGCAGACCTACTAGCGGGATAGGGACCCAGTACTTC | CASRPTSGIGTQYF
TRBJ1-5 | TRBV6-5 | TRBD1 | 14 | - | TGTGCCAGCAGACGAGGACAGGCCAATCAGCCCCAGCATTTT | CASRRGQANQPQHF
TRBJ1-2 | TRBV4-3 | TRBD1 | 14 | - | TGCGCCAGCAGCCAAGTCGGGACAGGGAGTAGCTACACCTTC | CASSQVGTGSSYTF
TRBJ2-2 | TRBV5-1 | - | 16 | - | TGCGCCAGCAGCAGAGGACAGCCCGCGAACACCGGGGAGCTGTTTTTT | CASSRGQPANTGELFF
TRBJ2-3 | TRBV6-5 | TRBD2 | 15 | once | TGTGCCAGCAGTCCCCCTAGCGGAGGCACAGATACGCAGTATTTT | CASSPPSGGTDTQYF
TRBJ2-3 | TRBV10-2 | TRBD1 | 12 | once | TGCGCCAGTAGACAGGGCCCAGATACGCAGTATTTT | CASRQGPDTQYF
TRBJ2-3 | TRBV10-3 | TRBD2 | 17 | - | TGTGCCATCAGCCGGACTAGCGGGGGGGCGGGCACAGATACGCAGTATTTT | CAISRTSGGAGTDTQYF
TRBJ2-2 | TRBV7-8 | - | 15 | - | TGTGCCAGCACCTACGGGGGGCTGAACACCGGGGAGCTGTTTTTT | CASTYGGLNTGELFF
TRBJ1-1 | TRBV9 | TRBD1 | 13 | - | TGTGCCAGCAGCAACCCAGGGGGCGCGGAAGCTTTCTTT | CASSNPGGAEAFF
TRBJ2-2 | TRBV7-9 | - | 15 | once | TGTGCCAGCAGTTTCACACTAGCGAACACCGGGGAGCTGTTTTTT | CASSFTLANTGELFF
TRBJ1-6 | TRBV5-5 | - | 19 | - | TGTGCCAGCAGCTTCCTAAGAATAGCGGGGGCCTCCTATAATTCACCCCTCCACTTT | CASSFLRIAGASYNSPLHF
TRBJ1-2 | TRBV5-4 | - | 14 | - | TGTGCCAGCACTACCGCAGGGGTACACTATGGCTACACCTTC | CASTTAGVHYGYTF
TRBJ1-5 | TRBV21-1 | - | 15 | - | TGTGCCAGCAGCCGACAGGGCCGTTTTTTGCAGCCCCAGCATTTT | CASSRQGRFLQPQHF
TRBJ1-1 | TRBV12-3/TRBV12-4 | TRBD1 | 13 | - | TGTGCCAGCAGTTTGGGACAGCGCCTTTCCGCTTTCTTT | CASSLGQRLSAFF
TRBJ2-1 | TRBV7-6 | TRBD2 | 19 | - | TGTGCCAGCAGCTTAAGGGGAGGGGGGACTAGCGGTAGCCACAATGAGCAGTTCTTC | CASSLRGGGTSGSHNEQFF
TRBJ2-3 | TRBV5-1 | - | 16 | - | TGCGCCAGCAGCTTGGGACTCCTCTTGAGGACAGATACGCAGTATTTT | CASSLGLLLRTDTQYF
TRBJ1-4 | TRBV5-1 | - | 16 | - | TGCGCCAGCAGCGAATCCATTACAGCTACTAATGAAAAACTGTTTTTT | CASSESITATNEKLFF
TRBJ2-2 | TRBV6-2/TRBV6-3 | - | 15 | - | TGTGCCAGCAGTTTGGCAGGGGTCTTCACCGGGGAGCTGTTTTTT | CASSLAGVFTGELFF
TRBJ2-3 | TRBV18 | - | 13 | - | TGTGCCAGCTCACCACCCAGGGTGGATACGCAGTATTTT | CASSPPRVDTQYF
TRBJ2-5 | TRBV6-1 | TRBD2 | 16 | few | TGTGCCAGCAGTGAGGCTAGCGGGGGGTTCCAAGAGACCCAGTACTTC | CASSEASGGFQETQYF
TRBJ2-2 | TRBV11-3 | TRBD1 | 15 | - | TGTGCCAGCAGCGGGGAACAGGGGGTCACCGGGGAGCTGTTTTTT | CASSGEQGVTGELFF
TRBJ2-3 | TRBV6-1 | TRBD1 | 14 | - | TGTGCCAGCAGCCTAGGGACAGTCACAGATACGCAGTATTTT | CASSLGTVTDTQYF
TRBJ1-6 | TRBV28 | TRBD1 | 14 | few | TGTGCCAGCAGAGGGATACAGGGGAACTCACCCCTCCACTTT | CASRGIQGNSPLHF
TRBJ1-4 | TRBV10-1 | - | 15 | - | TGCGCCAGCAGTGAGTCGCGGGGGACTAATGAAAAACTGTTTTTT | CASSESRGTNEKLFF
TRBJ1-5 | TRBV6-5 | - | 14 | - | TGTGCCAGCAGTTACGGGGGGGTCAATCAGCCCCAGCATTTT | CASSYGGVNQPQHF
TRBJ2-1 | TRBV24-1 | TRBD2 | 13 | few | TGTGCCCAGGCGGGAGGCTCCTACAATGAGCAGTTCTTC | CAQAGGSYNEQFF
TRBJ1-2 | TRBV5-8 | TRBD1 | 15 | - | TGTGCCAGCAGCCCCTACAGGGGTTCCGGCTATGGCTACACCTTC | CASSPYRGSGYGYTF
TRBJ1-3 | TRBV30 | - | 16 | - | TGTGCCTGGCCCGTGGGCGTACATAGCTCTGGAAACACCATATATTTT | CAWPVGVHSSGNTIYF
TRBJ2-7 | TRBV29-1 | - | 15 | - | TGCAGCGTTGGATTCTGGACTCGACTTACCTACGAGCAGTACTTC | CSVGFWTRLTYEQYF